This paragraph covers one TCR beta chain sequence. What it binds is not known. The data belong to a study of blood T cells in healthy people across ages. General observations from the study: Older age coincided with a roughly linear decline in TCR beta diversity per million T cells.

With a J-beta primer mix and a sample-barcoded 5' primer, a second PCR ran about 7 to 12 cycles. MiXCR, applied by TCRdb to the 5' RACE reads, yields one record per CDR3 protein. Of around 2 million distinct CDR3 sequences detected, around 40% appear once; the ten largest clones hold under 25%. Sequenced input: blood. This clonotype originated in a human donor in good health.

The CDR3 nucleotides are TGCAGCGTTGAAAGGGGCAGGGGTGAGACCTACGAGCAGTACTTC. Translating it yields CSVERGRGETYEQYF. V is TRBV29-1 and J is TRBJ2-7, with D possibly matching TRBD1 (6 bases). CDR3 length: 15 amino acids. Germline assignment: CDR1 SQVTM and CDR2 ANQGSEA. V lost 2 bases, J lost 2 bases, and 16 bases lay in between.